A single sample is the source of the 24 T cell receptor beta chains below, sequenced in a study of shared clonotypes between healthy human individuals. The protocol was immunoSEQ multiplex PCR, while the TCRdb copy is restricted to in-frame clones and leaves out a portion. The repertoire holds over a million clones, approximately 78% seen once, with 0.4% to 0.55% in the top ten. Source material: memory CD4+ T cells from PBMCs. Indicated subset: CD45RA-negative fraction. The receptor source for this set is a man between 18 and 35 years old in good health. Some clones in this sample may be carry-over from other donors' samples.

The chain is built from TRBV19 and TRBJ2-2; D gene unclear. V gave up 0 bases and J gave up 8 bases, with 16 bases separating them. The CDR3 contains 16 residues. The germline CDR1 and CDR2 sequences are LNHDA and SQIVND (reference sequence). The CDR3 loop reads CASSIELHLIPGELFF. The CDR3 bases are TGTGCCAGTAGTATAGAGCTTCATTTGATTCCGGGGGAGCTGTTTTTT.

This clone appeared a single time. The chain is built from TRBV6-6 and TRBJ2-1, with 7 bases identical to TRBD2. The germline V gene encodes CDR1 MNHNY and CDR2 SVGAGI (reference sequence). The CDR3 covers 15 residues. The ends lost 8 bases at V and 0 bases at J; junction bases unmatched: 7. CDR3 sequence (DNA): TGTGCCAGCTCTGCAGGCGGGAGCTCCTACAATGAGCAGTTCTTC. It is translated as CASSAGGSSYNEQFF.

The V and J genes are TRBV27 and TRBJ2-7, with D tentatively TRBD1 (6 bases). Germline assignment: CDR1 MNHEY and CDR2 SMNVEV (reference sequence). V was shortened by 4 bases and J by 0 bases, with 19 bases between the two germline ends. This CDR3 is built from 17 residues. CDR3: CASSSPNGGGYSYEQYF. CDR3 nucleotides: TGTGCCAGCAGTTCCCCCAACGGTGGGGGCTACTCCTACGAGCAGTACTTC.

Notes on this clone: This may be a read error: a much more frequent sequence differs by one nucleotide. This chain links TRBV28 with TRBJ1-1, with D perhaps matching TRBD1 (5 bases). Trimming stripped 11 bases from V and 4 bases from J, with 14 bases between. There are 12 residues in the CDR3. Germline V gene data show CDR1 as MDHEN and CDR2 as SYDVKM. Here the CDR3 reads CAWGVALTEAFF. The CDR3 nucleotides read TGTGCCTGGGGGGTAGCCCTCACTGAAGCTTTCTTT.

CDR3 nucleotides: TGCGCCAGCAGCTTGGATCCGGGACAGGGAGGCTTCTTC. Encoded protein: CASSLDPGQGGFF. The chain combines TRBV5-1 with TRBJ2-1; 9 nucleotides agree with TRBD1. Germline loops: CDR1 SGHRS, CDR2 YFSETQ. The CDR3 loop spans 13 amino acids. V lost 0 bases and J lost 16; bases outside the gene matches: 8.

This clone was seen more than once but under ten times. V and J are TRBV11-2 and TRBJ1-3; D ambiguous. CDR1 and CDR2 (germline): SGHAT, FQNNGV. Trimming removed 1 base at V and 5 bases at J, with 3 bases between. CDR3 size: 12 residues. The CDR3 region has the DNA TGTGCCAGCAGCTTAGCCAGAAACACCATATATTTT. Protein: CASSLARNTIYF.

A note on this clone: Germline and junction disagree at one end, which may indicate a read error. CDR3 loop: CASSPLGTFISSCEQYF. In nucleotides, the CDR3 is TGTGCCAGCAGCCCATTAGGGACATTCATTTCCTCCTGCGAGCAGTACTTC. This rearrangement joins TRBV28 to TRBJ2-7; maybe TRBD1 (6 bases). CDR1 and CDR2 (germline): MDHEN, SYDVKM. This CDR3 has 17 amino acids.

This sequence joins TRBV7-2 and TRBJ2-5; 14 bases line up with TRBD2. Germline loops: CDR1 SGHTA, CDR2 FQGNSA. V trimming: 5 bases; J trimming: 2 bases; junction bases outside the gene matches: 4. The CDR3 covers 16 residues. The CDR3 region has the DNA TGTGCCAGCAGCCCGCGACTAGCGGGAGGGCAAGAGACCCAGTACTTC. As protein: CASSPRLAGGQETQYF.

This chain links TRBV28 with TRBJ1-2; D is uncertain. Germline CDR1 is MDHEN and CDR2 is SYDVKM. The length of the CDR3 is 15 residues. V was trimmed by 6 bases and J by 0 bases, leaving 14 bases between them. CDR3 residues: CASRKAGRPNYGYTF. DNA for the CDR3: TGTGCCAGCAGAAAAGCAGGCCGTCCTAACTATGGCTACACCTTC.

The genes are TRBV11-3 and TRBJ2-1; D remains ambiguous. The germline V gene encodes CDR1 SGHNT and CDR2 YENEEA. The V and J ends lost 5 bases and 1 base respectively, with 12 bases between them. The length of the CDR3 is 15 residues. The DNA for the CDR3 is TGTGCCAGCAGCAGAGAGCAGCAATCCTACAATGAGCAGTTCTTC. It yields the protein CASSREQQSYNEQFF.

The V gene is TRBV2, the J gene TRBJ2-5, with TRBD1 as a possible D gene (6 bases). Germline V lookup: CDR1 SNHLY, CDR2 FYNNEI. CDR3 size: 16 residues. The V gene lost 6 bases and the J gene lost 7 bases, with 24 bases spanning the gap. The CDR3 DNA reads TGTGCCAGCAGCTATAATGAGGGCAGGGGCAGCGGGACCCAGTACTTC. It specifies CASSYNEGRGSGTQYF.

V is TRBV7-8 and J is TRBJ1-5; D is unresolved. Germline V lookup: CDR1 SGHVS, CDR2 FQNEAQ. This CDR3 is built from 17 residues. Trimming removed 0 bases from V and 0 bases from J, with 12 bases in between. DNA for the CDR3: TGTGCCAGCAGCTTAGCGGTGCTCGCTTATAGCAATCAGCCCCAGCATTTT. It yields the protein CASSLAVLAYSNQPQHF.

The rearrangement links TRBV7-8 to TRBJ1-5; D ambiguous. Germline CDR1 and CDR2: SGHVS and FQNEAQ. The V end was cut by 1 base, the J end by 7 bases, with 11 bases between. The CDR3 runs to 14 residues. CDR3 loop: CASSLDGRGQPQHF. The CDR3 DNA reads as TGTGCCAGCAGCTTAGATGGCCGGGGACAGCCCCAGCATTTT.

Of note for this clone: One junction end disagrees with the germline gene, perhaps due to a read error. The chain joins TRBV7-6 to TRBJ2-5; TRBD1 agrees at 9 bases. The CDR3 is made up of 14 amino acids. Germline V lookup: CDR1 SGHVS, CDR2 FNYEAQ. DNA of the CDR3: TGTGCCAGCAGCCTCACAGGGGGCGTGGAGACTCAGTACTTC. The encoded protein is CASSLTGGVETQYF.

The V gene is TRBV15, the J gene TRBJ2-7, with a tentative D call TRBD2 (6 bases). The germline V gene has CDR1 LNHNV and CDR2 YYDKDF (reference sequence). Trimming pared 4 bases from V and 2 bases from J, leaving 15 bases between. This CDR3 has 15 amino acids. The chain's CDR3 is CATSKGEDPTYEQYF. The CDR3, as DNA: TGTGCCACCAGCAAAGGGGAGGACCCTACCTACGAGCAGTACTTC.

The CDR3 DNA reads TGTGCCAGCAGCGTAGGGTCTCAGATTAATGAAAAACTGTTTTTT. This translates into CASSVGSQINEKLFF. This chain links TRBV9 with TRBJ1-4; no clear D. The CDR3 has 15 amino acids. V dropped 0 bases and J dropped 4 bases, with 10 bases sitting between them. Germline V gene sequence: CDR1 SGDLS, CDR2 YYNGEE.

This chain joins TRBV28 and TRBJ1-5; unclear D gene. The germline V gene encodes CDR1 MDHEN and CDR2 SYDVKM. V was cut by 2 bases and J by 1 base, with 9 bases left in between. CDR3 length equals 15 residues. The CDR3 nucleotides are TGTGCCAGCAGTTTAAGACTTCGGAGCAATCAGCCCCAGCATTTT. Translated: CASSLRLRSNQPQHF.

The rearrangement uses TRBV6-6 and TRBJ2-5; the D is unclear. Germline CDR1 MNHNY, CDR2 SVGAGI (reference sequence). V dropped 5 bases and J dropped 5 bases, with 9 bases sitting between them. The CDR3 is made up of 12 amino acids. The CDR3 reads CASSQARETQYF. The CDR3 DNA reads TGTGCCAGCAGTCAGGCTCGGGAGACCCAGTACTTC.

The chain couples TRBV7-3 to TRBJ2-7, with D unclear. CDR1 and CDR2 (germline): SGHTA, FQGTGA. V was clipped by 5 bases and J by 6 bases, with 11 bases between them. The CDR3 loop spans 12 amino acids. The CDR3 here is CASSTDNSEQYF. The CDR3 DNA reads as TGTGCCAGCAGCACCGACAACAGCGAGCAGTACTTC.

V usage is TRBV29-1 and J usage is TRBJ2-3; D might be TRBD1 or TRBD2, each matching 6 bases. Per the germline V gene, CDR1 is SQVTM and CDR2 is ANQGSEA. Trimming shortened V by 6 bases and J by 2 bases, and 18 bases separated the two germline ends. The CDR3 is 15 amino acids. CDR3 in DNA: TGCAGCGTGACGGGGGCCAGGAAATTCACAGATACGCAGTATTTT. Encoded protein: CSVTGARKFTDTQYF.

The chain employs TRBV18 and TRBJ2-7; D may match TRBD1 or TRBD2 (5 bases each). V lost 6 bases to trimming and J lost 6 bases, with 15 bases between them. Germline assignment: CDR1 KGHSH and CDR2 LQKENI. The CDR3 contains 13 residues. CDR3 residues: CASSGTRRSEQYF. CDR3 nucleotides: TGTGCCAGCTCCGGGACCCGTCGGTCCGAGCAGTACTTC.

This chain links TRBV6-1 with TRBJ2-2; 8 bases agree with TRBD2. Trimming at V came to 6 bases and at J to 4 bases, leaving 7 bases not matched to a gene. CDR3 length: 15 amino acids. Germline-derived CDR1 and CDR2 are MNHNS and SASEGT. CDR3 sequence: CASSRAGTSTGELFF. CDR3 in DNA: TGTGCCAGCAGCAGAGCCGGGACTAGCACCGGGGAGCTGTTTTTT.

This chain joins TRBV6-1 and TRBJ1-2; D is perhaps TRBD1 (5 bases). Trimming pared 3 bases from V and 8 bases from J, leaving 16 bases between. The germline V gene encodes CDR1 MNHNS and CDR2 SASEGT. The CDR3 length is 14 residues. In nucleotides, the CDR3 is TGTGCCAGCAGTGAGGGGCCTGCCGAGGGGGGCTACACCTTC. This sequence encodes CASSEGPAEGGYTF.

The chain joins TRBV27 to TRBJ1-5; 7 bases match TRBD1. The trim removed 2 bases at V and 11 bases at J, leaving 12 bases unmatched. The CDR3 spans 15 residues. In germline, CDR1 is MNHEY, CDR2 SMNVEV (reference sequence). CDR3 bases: TGTGCCAGCAGTTTACGCAGTGGTGGCAGGGGGGCCCAGCATTTT. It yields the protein CASSLRSGGRGAQHF.